One and the same sample provided the 5 T cell receptor beta chains below, sequenced in a study of a mutant IDH1 vaccine in newly diagnosed glioma. Sequenced by immunoSEQ multiplex PCR; TCRdb stores in-frame clones only, minus some. The data contain approximately 76,000 clones, more than 85% of them singletons. Time point: week 5, during vaccination. It was 300 ug of mutant IDH1 20-mer peptide that made up each vaccine dose, given with topical imiquimod. These receptors are not linked to any known antigen. The sample consisted of PBMCs, taken from a glioma patient whose treatment included an IDH1 peptide vaccine. These receptors originate from a woman between 45 and 60 years old with glioma.

On this clone itself: An end of the junction does not agree with germline; a read error may underlie this. CDR3 amino acids: CASSEEPKYNSPLHF. CDR3 sequence (DNA): TGTGCCAGCAGCGAAGAGCCAAAATATAATTCACCCCTCCACTTT. The rearrangement joins TRBV2 to TRBJ1-6; D remains ambiguous. The CDR3 sequence is 15 residues long. CDR1 and CDR2 (germline): SNHLY, FYNNEI.

CDR3 residues: CASSKTGTDILGTF. The CDR3 region has the DNA TGTGCCAGCAGTAAGACCGGGACAGACATACTGGGTACCTTC. The gene calls are TRBV6-1 and TRBJ1-2, with TRBD1 matching over 7 bases. This CDR3 is 14 amino acids long. V shed 5 bases, J shed 14 bases, and the junction held 17 bases outside the gene matches. The germline CDR1 and CDR2 sequences are MNHNS and SASEGT.

This chain uses TRBV5-1 with TRBJ2-6; D remains ambiguous. The CDR3 consists of 15 residues. Per the germline V gene, CDR1 is SGHRS and CDR2 is YFSETQ. V was pared by 4 bases and J by 2 bases, with 10 bases between. Here the CDR3 reads CASSGSRPGANVLTF. CDR3 coding DNA: TGCGCCAGCAGCGGATCCCGACCTGGGGCCAACGTCCTGACTTTC.

The V call is TRBV11-2, the J call TRBJ2-7; TRBD1 might be the D (6 bases). This CDR3 has 18 amino acids. V lost 1 base and J 2 bases, leaving 21 bases between the germline ends. Per the germline V gene, CDR1 is SGHAT and CDR2 is FQNNGV. The CDR3 DNA reads TGTGCCAGCAGCTTAGGAGGGGGTCTCCCGCCAAAGGCCTACGAGCAGTACTTC. This sequence encodes CASSLGGGLPPKAYEQYF.

The chain's CDR3 is CASSPRGGASGNTIYF. The CDR3 nucleotides are TGCGCCAGCAGCCCTCGAGGGGGGGCTTCTGGAAACACCATATATTTT. This chain joins TRBV10-2 and TRBJ1-3; D might be TRBD1 (6 bases). The V gene lost 6 bases and the J gene lost 1 base, with 16 bases spanning the gap. Germline values: CDR1 WSHSY, CDR2 SAAADI. This CDR3 region has 16 residues.